The present T cell receptor beta chain was sequenced within a study of response to subunit inactivated influenza vaccine. Study-wide points: It was the authors' suggestion that each seasonal influenza vaccination recruits few new T cells.

In germline, CDR1 is SEHNR, CDR2 FQNEAQ (reference sequence). Trimming pared 3 bases from V and 5 bases from J, leaving 16 bases between. The CDR3 spans 16 residues. For this clonotype: Its target is not known.

From the RT-PCR reads, TCRdb called clonotypes with MiXCR, one entry per CDR3 protein. Here the sample spans about 480,000 distinct CDR3 sequences, about an eighth being singletons. J is TRBJ2-2 and V is TRBV7-9, with D maybe TRBD2 (6 bases). The sequencing used PBMCs from blood, collected roughly 48 days after vaccination. This receptor was obtained from a man between 50 and 59 years old who received an inactivated influenza vaccine. The CDR3 reads CASSFRAGRTTGELFF. The DNA of the CDR3 is TGTGCCAGCAGCTTCCGAGCGGGCCGGACGACCGGGGAGCTGTTTTTT.